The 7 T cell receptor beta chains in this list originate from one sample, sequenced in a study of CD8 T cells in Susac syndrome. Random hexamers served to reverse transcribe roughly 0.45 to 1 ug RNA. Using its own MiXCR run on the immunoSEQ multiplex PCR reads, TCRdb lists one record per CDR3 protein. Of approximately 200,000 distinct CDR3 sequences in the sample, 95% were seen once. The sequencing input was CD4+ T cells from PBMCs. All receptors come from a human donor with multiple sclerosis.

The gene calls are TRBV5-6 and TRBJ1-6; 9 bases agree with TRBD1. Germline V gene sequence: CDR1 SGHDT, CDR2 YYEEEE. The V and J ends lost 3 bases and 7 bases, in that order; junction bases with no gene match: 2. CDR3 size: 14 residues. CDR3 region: CASSSQGANSPLHF. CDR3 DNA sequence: TGTGCCAGCAGCTCACAGGGGGCGAATTCACCCCTCCACTTT.

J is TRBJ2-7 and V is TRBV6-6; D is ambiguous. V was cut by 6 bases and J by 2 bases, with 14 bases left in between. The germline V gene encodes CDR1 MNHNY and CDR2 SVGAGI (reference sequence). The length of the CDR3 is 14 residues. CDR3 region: CASSQWGSTYEQYV. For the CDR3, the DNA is TGTGCCAGCAGCCAGTGGGGTTCAACCTACGAGCAGTACGTC.

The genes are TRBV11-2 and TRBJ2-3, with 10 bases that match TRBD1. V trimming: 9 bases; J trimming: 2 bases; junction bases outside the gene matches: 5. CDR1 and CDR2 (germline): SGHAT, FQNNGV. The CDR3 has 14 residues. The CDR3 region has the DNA TGTGCCAGTAAGGGACAGGGGTACACAGATACGCAGTATTTT. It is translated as CASKGQGYTDTQYF. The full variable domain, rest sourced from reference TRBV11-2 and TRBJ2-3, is EAGVAQSPRYKIIEKRQSVAFWCNPISGHATLYWYQQILGQGPKLLIQFQNNGVVDDSQLPKDRFSAERLKGVDSTLKIQPAKLEDSAVYLCASKGQGYTDTQYFGPGTRLTVL.

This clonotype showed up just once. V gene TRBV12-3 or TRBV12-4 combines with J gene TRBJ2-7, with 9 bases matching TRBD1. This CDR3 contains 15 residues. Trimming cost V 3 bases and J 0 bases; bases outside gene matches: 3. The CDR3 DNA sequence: TGTGCCAGCAGTTTCAGGACAGGGGACTCCTACGAGCAGTACGTC. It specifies CASSFRTGDSYEQYV.

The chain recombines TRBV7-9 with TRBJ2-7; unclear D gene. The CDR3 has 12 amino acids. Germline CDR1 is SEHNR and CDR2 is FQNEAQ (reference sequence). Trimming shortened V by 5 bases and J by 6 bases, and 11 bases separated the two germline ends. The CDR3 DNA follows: TGTGCCAGCAGCACACAAACTGGCGAGCAGTACTTC. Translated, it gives CASSTQTGEQYF.

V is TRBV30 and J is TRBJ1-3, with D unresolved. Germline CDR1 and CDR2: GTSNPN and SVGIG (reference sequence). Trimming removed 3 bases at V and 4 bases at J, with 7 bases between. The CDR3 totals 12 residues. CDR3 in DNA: TGTGCCTGGAGGGGGTTCGGAAACACCATATATTTT. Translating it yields CAWRGFGNTIYF.

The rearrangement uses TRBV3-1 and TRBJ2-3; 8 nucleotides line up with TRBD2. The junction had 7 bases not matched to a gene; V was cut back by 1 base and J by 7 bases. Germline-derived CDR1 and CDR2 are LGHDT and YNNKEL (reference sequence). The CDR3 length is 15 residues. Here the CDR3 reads CASSQGLAGKYTQYF. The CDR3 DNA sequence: TGTGCCAGCAGCCAAGGCCTAGCGGGCAAGTATACGCAGTATTTT.